One sample yielded the 11 T cell receptor beta chains listed below, sequenced in a study of control samples from healthy donors and cancer patients (TCRdb year 2020). The library was built by means of the immunoSEQ multiplex PCR assay. TCRdb mirrors the immuneACCESS table, restricted to in-frame sequences. Some clones are absent from its copies; in checked studies, under half trace to an unresolved V gene, and the reason for the others is unknown. In this sample the table shows approximately 170,000 clones, 92% of which occur a single time. The ten largest account for 0.68% of the sample. The sequenced material came from blood. The receptors here all came from a woman aged 25 to 45 in good health.

The gene calls are TRBV5-1 and TRBJ2-2; the match to TRBD2 covers 7 bases. CDR1 is SGHRS and CDR2 is YFSETQ in the germline V gene. CDR3 length: 15 amino acids. V lost 3 bases, J lost 9 bases, and 11 bases stayed unmatched. DNA for the CDR3: TGCGCCAGCAGCTGGGGGGAGCGGGACCCCCGGGAGCTGTTTTTT. Residues: CASSWGERDPRELFF. Based on the CDR3 plus reference TRBV5-1 and TRBJ2-2, the full variable domain is KAGVTQTPRYLIKTRGQQVTLSCSPISGHRSVSWYQQTPGQGLQFLFEYFSETQRNKGNFPGRFSGRQFSNSRSEMNVSTLELGDSALYLCASSWGERDPRELFFGEGSRLTVL.

CDR3 protein: CASSTVDRGKFF. CDR3 sequence (DNA): TGTGCCAGCAGCACAGTCGACAGGGGGAAGTTCTTC. The V and J genes are TRBV7-2 and TRBJ2-1, with 9 bases aligning to TRBD1. After removal of 5 bases from V and 14 bases from J, the junction contained 7 bases not matched to a gene. CDR1 SGHTA and CDR2 FQGNSA come from the germline V gene. CDR3 length equals 12 residues.

The chain links TRBV4-3 to TRBJ1-2, with unresolved D. Trimming took off 3 bases at V and 0 bases at J, with 5 bases between the two ends. The germline gives CDR1 LGHNA, CDR2 YSLEER. This CDR3 has 13 residues. DNA of the CDR3: TGCGCCAGCAGCCAGAGGGCTAACTATGGCTACACCTTC. It is translated as CASSQRANYGYTF.

J is TRBJ1-5 and V is TRBV28; 7 bases are shared with TRBD1. After removal of 3 bases from V and 3 bases from J, the junction contained 5 bases not matched to a gene. The CDR3 has 15 amino acids. Germline-derived CDR1 and CDR2 are MDHEN and SYDVKM. CDR3 region: CASSFTGQPNQPQHF. CDR3 bases: TGTGCCAGCAGTTTTACGGGACAGCCCAATCAGCCCCAGCATTTT.

The genes are TRBV4-2 and TRBJ1-5; D perhaps matches TRBD1 (5 bases). V lost 1 base and J lost 5, with 15 bases in between. The CDR3 runs to 16 residues. Germline V gene sequence: CDR1 LGHNA, CDR2 YNFKEQ. The CDR3 loop is CASSQVAGTNYQPQHF. DNA of the CDR3: TGTGCCAGCAGCCAAGTCGCAGGGACGAACTATCAGCCCCAGCATTTT.

This clone is a singleton in its sample. This chain links TRBV5-6 with TRBJ1-2, with 7 nucleotides matching TRBD1. CDR1 and CDR2 (germline): SGHDT, YYEEEE. Unmatched junction bases numbered 7, after V lost 5 bases and J lost 0 bases. The CDR3 sequence is 15 residues long. DNA of the CDR3: TGTGCCAGCAGAGAGACCGGGACAGCTAACTATGGCTACACCTTC. Encoded protein: CASRETGTANYGYTF.

This clone has a single count. CDR3 region: CASSLSGNYEQYF. The CDR3 nucleotides are TGTGCCAGTAGCCTTAGCGGGAACTACGAGCAGTACTTC. V usage is TRBV19 and J usage is TRBJ2-7, with TRBD2 matching 8 bases. The germline V gene has CDR1 LNHDA and CDR2 SQIVND (reference sequence). The CDR3 has 13 amino acids. V gave up 6 bases and J gave up 3 bases; unmatched junction bases: 4.

V usage is TRBV19 and J usage is TRBJ1-1; the D is unclear. The length of the CDR3 is 13 residues. V was shortened by 3 bases and J by 6 bases, with 11 bases between the two germline ends. In germline, CDR1 is LNHDA, CDR2 SQIVND (reference sequence). The CDR3 DNA reads as TGTGCCAGTAGTATTTGGGGATCCCCTGAAGCTTTCTTT. Translated: CASSIWGSPEAFF.

This chain joins TRBV10-1 and TRBJ2-7; D gene uncertain. Trimming removed 0 bases from V and 7 bases from J, with 13 bases in between. Germline V gene sequence: CDR1 WNHNN, CDR2 SYGVQD (reference sequence). The CDR3 covers 14 residues. The chain's CDR3 is CASSESGLRPEQYF. As DNA, the CDR3 is TGCGCCAGCAGTGAGTCAGGGCTCAGGCCGGAGCAGTACTTC.

The chain carries TRBV19 and TRBJ1-5; 7 positions match TRBD1. Trimming at V came to 3 bases and at J to 8 bases, leaving 7 bases not matched to a gene. Germline CDR1 LNHDA, CDR2 SQIVND (reference sequence). The CDR3 is 14 residues long. DNA of the CDR3: TGTGCCAGTAGTATTAGTAGGGGGCAGAAGCCCCAGCATTTT. Its translation is CASSISRGQKPQHF.

This chain connects TRBV28 to TRBJ1-2; D is uncertain. The V gene's germline CDR1 is MDHEN and CDR2 SYDVKM. The length of the CDR3 is 14 residues. Trimming took 2 bases from V and 4 from J, leaving 11 bases between them. The CDR3 here is CASSLIGEIYGYTF. The DNA of the CDR3 is TGTGCCAGCAGTTTAATCGGGGAGATCTATGGCTACACCTTC.